The 28 T cell receptor beta chains below were found in one sample sequenced in a study of T cell responses to AZD1222 COVID-19 vaccine. The repertoire was sequenced with immunoSEQ multiplex PCR; TCRdb's copy has only in-frame clones and lacks some. This sample has 150,000 to 200,000 clones, with around nine tenths found just once. The specimen was peripheral blood, collected on day 0 of AZD1222 vaccination. These receptors came from an adult in good health.

A remark on this clone: Mismatch with germline at one junction end may stem from a read error. The chain has TRBV30 and TRBJ1-2; no firm D call. The CDR3 contains 15 residues. Germline assignment: CDR1 GTSNPN and CDR2 SVGIG (reference sequence). CDR3 coding DNA: TGTGCCCGGAGGCCCGCCGATACTGACATCTATGGCTACACCTTC. This encodes CARRPADTDIYGYTF. Full variable domain (missing parts from reference TRBV30 and TRBJ1-2): SQTIHQWPATLVQPVGSPLSLECTVEGTSNPNLYWYRQAAGRGLQLLFYSVGIGQISSEVPQNLSASRPQDRQFILSSKKLLLSDSGFYLCARRPADTDIYGYTFGSGTRLTVV.

CDR3 in amino acids: CASSLGRYTEAFF. DNA for the CDR3: TGTGCCAGCAGCTTAGGTCGGTACACTGAAGCTTTCTTT. V is TRBV7-2 and J is TRBJ1-1; no definite D call. Germline V gives CDR1 SGHTA, CDR2 FQGNSA. This CDR3 has 13 amino acids. The V and J ends lost 1 base and 3 bases respectively, with 6 bases between them.

The J gene is TRBJ1-2, the V gene TRBV5-5; D is undetermined. Germline V gene sequence: CDR1 SGHKS, CDR2 YYEKEE (reference sequence). This CDR3 is 13 amino acids long. The V end lost 0 bases, the J end lost 2 bases, and 5 bases lay between the germline ends. DNA for the CDR3: TGTGCCAGCAGCTTGGCCAGGAACTATGGCTACACCTTC. Protein sequence: CASSLARNYGYTF.

V is TRBV7-2 and J is TRBJ2-1; tentative D call: TRBD2 (7 bases). Per germline, CDR1 SGHTA and CDR2 FQGNSA. The CDR3 extends over 18 amino acids. The germline V and J ends were trimmed by 4 bases and 1 base, with 20 bases remaining between them. The CDR3 region is CASSSQKGGGVSYNEQFF. The DNA for the CDR3 is TGTGCCAGCAGCTCCCAGAAGGGCGGGGGCGTTTCCTACAATGAGCAGTTCTTC.

The V and J genes are TRBV28 and TRBJ1-1; 9 positions agree with TRBD1. This CDR3 is 15 amino acids long. Germline-derived CDR1 and CDR2 are MDHEN and SYDVKM. Trimming cost V 5 bases and J 5 bases; bases outside gene matches: 9. The CDR3: CASSTQGQGETEAFF. CDR3 nucleotides: TGTGCCAGCAGTACCCAGGGACAGGGAGAGACTGAAGCTTTCTTT.

The genes are TRBV6-1 and TRBJ2-7, with D perhaps matching TRBD2 (6 bases). V gave up 3 bases and J gave up 1 base, with 16 bases separating them. Germline V gene lookup returns CDR1 MNHNS and CDR2 SASEGT. The CDR3 is 16 residues long. The CDR3 nucleotides are TGTGCCAGCAGTGATGTAGGAGGGGTAATTTCCTACGAGCAGTACTTC. Its protein product is CASSDVGGVISYEQYF.

The J gene is TRBJ2-2, the V gene TRBV19; D is perhaps TRBD1 (6 bases). Germline V gene lookup returns CDR1 LNHDA and CDR2 SQIVND (reference sequence). V lost 6 bases to trimming and J lost 8 bases, with 25 bases between them. The CDR3 runs to 17 residues. The CDR3 sequence is CASRTGRGFLEAGELFF. As DNA, the CDR3 is TGTGCCAGTAGGACCGGCAGGGGTTTTTTGGAGGCAGGGGAGCTGTTTTTT.

J is TRBJ2-2 and V is TRBV6-5; perhaps TRBD1 as D (5 bases). Deletions cut 11 bases from V and 2 bases from J, with 12 bases between. The germline V gene encodes CDR1 MNHEY and CDR2 SVGAGI. This CDR3 contains 13 residues. The CDR3 sequence: CAGRWGNTGELFF. CDR3 bases: TGTGCCGGTCGGTGGGGCAACACCGGGGAGCTGTTTTTT.

The CDR3 bases are TGTGCCTGGAACCCCCCGGACAGGGATAATTCACCCCTCCACTTT. This gives the protein CAWNPPDRDNSPLHF. The gene calls are TRBV30 and TRBJ1-6; 8 bases are shared with TRBD1. V dropped 4 bases and J dropped 5; count of bases not matched to a gene: 7. The CDR3 runs to 15 residues. From germline, CDR1 is GTSNPN and CDR2 SVGIG (reference sequence).

The V and J genes are TRBV15 and TRBJ2-2; no clear D. CDR3 length: 16 residues. CDR1 is LNHNV and CDR2 is YYDKDF in the germline V gene (reference sequence). V was shortened by 3 bases and J by 1 base, with 12 bases between the two germline ends. Here the CDR3 reads CATSSLQKLNTGELFF. CDR3 in DNA: TGTGCCACCAGCAGCCTACAGAAACTGAACACCGGGGAGCTGTTTTTT.

The chain is built from TRBV7-8 and TRBJ2-5; TRBD2 matches at 7 bases. V trimming: 3 bases; J trimming: 5 bases; junction bases outside the gene matches: 6. The CDR3 covers 14 residues. CDR1 is SGHVS, CDR2 FQNEAQ, per germline. CDR3 amino acids: CASSFPGLMETQYF. CDR3 coding DNA: TGTGCCAGCAGCTTCCCGGGACTAATGGAGACCCAGTACTTC.

The chain is built from TRBV4-1 and TRBJ1-4, with unresolved D. Per the germline V gene, CDR1 is MGHRA and CDR2 is YSYEKL. The CDR3 is made up of 15 amino acids. The germline V and J ends were trimmed by 5 bases and 3 bases, with 13 bases remaining between them. CDR3 bases: TGCGCCAGCAGCAAAAGGACCGTCGCTAATGAAAAACTGTTTTTT. This codes for CASSKRTVANEKLFF.

This rearrangement joins TRBV18 to TRBJ1-1; the D gene is possibly TRBD1 (6 bases). With 3 bases removed from V and 5 bases from J, the gap between germline ends came to 10 bases. Germline assignment: CDR1 KGHSH and CDR2 LQKENI. The CDR3 sequence is 13 residues long. CDR3 residues: CASSPTGTTEAFF. CDR3 nucleotide sequence: TGTGCCAGCTCACCTACAGGGACGACTGAAGCTTTCTTT.

The J gene is TRBJ1-2, the V gene TRBV5-1; D gene ambiguous. In germline, CDR1 is SGHRS, CDR2 YFSETQ. The CDR3 contains 11 residues. The V and J ends lost 8 bases and 3 bases respectively, with 8 bases between them. CDR3 loop: CASKGDYGYTF. CDR3 nucleotides: TGCGCCAGTAAGGGCGACTATGGCTACACCTTC.

The V call is TRBV7-8, the J call TRBJ1-2, with 9 positions matching TRBD1. Trimming at V came to 0 bases and at J to 2 bases, leaving 4 bases not matched to a gene. Looked up from germline, CDR1 is SGHVS and CDR2 is FQNEAQ. This CDR3 is 16 amino acids long. CDR3 nucleotides: TGTGCCAGCAGCTTAGCCGGGACAGGGCCAAACTATGGCTACACCTTC. Translating it yields CASSLAGTGPNYGYTF.

The genes are TRBV7-2 and TRBJ2-5; TRBD1 matches at 9 bases. Germline lookup yields CDR1 SGHTA and CDR2 FQGNSA. The CDR3 runs to 16 residues. The J segment lost 4 bases and the V segment lost 5 bases, leaving 11 bases of the junction unmatched. The CDR3 reads CASSPIAGQGSETQYF. CDR3 bases: TGTGCCAGCAGCCCCATAGCCGGACAGGGGTCAGAGACCCAGTACTTC.

The V and J genes are TRBV5-1 and TRBJ2-4; 13 positions match TRBD2. Germline V gene data show CDR1 as SGHRS and CDR2 as YFSETQ. The trim removed 7 bases at V and 4 bases at J, leaving 8 bases unmatched. The CDR3 has 16 residues. In DNA form, the CDR3 reads TGCGCCAGCCAGTCGAGGACTAGCGGGGGAAAAAACATTCAGTACTTC. As protein: CASQSRTSGGKNIQYF.

This chain links TRBV5-1 with TRBJ1-1; a weak D match, TRBD1 (6 bases). V was trimmed by 0 bases and J by 3 bases, leaving 12 bases between them. CDR1 is SGHRS, CDR2 YFSETQ, per germline. CDR3 length: 15 amino acids. DNA of the CDR3: TGCGCCAGCAGCTTGGTGGTGGAGGGGGACACTGAAGCTTTCTTT. Residues: CASSLVVEGDTEAFF. Full variable domain (rest looked up from reference TRBV5-1 and TRBJ1-1): KAGVTQTPRYLIKTRGQQVTLSCSPISGHRSVSWYQQTPGQGLQFLFEYFSETQRNKGNFPGRFSGRQFSNSRSEMNVSTLELGDSALYLCASSLVVEGDTEAFFGQGTRLTVV.

The J gene is TRBJ1-1, the V gene TRBV6-6; maybe TRBD1 (5 bases). The CDR3 is made up of 14 amino acids. Trimming left V 2 bases short and J 11 bases short, with 18 bases between. CDR1 MNHNY and CDR2 SVGAGI come from the germline V gene (reference sequence). The CDR3 DNA is TGTGCCAGCAGTTACCCACCGGGGCCGCACGGGGCTTTCTTT. Translating it yields CASSYPPGPHGAFF.

The rearrangement joins TRBV2 to TRBJ2-3; D gene unclear. Germline values: CDR1 SNHLY, CDR2 FYNNEI. V dropped 6 bases and J dropped 6 bases, with 16 bases sitting between them. This CDR3 is built from 14 residues. CDR3 residues: CASRSRRVSDTQYF. CDR3 in DNA: TGTGCCAGCAGGTCCAGACGGGTGTCGGATACGCAGTATTTT.

The rearrangement links TRBV7-2 to TRBJ1-5; no clear D gene. The CDR3 consists of 14 residues. Looked up from germline, CDR1 is SGHTA and CDR2 is FQGNSA. V dropped 1 base and J dropped 4 bases, with 8 bases sitting between them. The CDR3 DNA follows: TGTGCCAGCAGCTTAGACGGTATTAATCAGCCCCAGCATTTT. It yields the protein CASSLDGINQPQHF.

V gene TRBV5-8 combines with J gene TRBJ2-7; D is undetermined. CDR3 size: 13 residues. Germline CDR1 and CDR2: SGHTS and YDEGEE. Between the trimmed V and J ends, which lost 3 bases and 3 bases, there was a span of 10 bases. CDR3: CASSYSLFYEQYF. CDR3 nucleotide sequence: TGTGCCAGCAGCTACAGCCTCTTCTACGAGCAGTACTTC.

This clone was counted once. The chain is built from TRBV13 and TRBJ2-1, with D possibly matching TRBD2 (6 bases). From germline, CDR1 is PRHDT and CDR2 FYEKMQ (reference sequence). The CDR3 extends over 14 amino acids. Trimming pared 8 bases from V and 3 bases from J, leaving 14 bases between. CDR3 sequence reads: CASRTTSNYNEQFF. Here the CDR3 DNA reads TGTGCCAGCCGTACTACTAGCAACTACAATGAGCAGTTCTTC.

The chain has TRBV3-1 (or the pseudogene TRBV3-2) and TRBJ1-1; D gene ambiguous. Trimming took 2 bases from V and 5 from J, leaving 12 bases between them. This CDR3 spans 14 amino acids. Germline CDR1 reads LGHDT; CDR2 reads YNNKEL (reference sequence). In DNA form, the CDR3 reads TGTGCCAGCAGCCAAAAACCCCTACGGACTGAAGCTTTCTTT. It is translated as CASSQKPLRTEAFF.

The V gene is TRBV7-9, the J gene TRBJ1-4, with TRBD1 as a possible D gene (6 bases). The V end was cut by 8 bases, the J end by 0 bases, with 10 bases between. From germline, CDR1 is SEHNR and CDR2 FQNEAQ (reference sequence). The CDR3 runs 14 residues. The CDR3 DNA follows: TGTGCCAGCGGGGGCTTAGCAACTAATGAAAAACTGTTTTTT. This sequence encodes CASGGLATNEKLFF.

The chain links TRBV7-9 to TRBJ2-3, with D perhaps matching TRBD1 or TRBD2 (5 bases each). Trimming left V 0 bases short and J 1 base short, with 14 bases between. Germline V gene lookup returns CDR1 SEHNR and CDR2 FQNEAQ (reference sequence). The CDR3 is 17 residues long. CDR3 sequence: CASSLAGGLVGTDTQYF. The CDR3, as DNA: TGTGCCAGCAGCTTAGCTGGGGGATTGGTGGGCACAGATACGCAGTATTTT.

The V and J genes are TRBV14 and TRBJ2-1; the D is unclear. This CDR3 is 17 amino acids long. Germline lookup yields CDR1 SGHDN and CDR2 FVKESK. V was trimmed by 0 bases and J by 8 bases, leaving 20 bases between them. DNA of the CDR3: TGTGCCAGCAGCCAAGATTTGGGCGGATTTGAATCACATGAGCAGTTCTTC. It yields the protein CASSQDLGGFESHEQFF.

The genes are TRBV28 and TRBJ2-3, with 10 nucleotides matching TRBD1. Looked up from germline, CDR1 is MDHEN and CDR2 is SYDVKM. This CDR3 is 16 amino acids long. V shed 6 bases, J shed 5 bases, and the junction held 11 bases outside the gene matches. CDR3 protein: CASRRGGDRGRDTQYF. The DNA of the CDR3 is TGTGCCAGCAGACGAGGGGGAGACAGGGGGCGAGATACGCAGTATTTT. Together with reference TRBV28 and TRBJ2-3, the CDR3 gives the full variable domain: DVKVTQSSRYLVKRTGEKVFLECVQDMDHENMFWYRQDPGLGLRLIYFSYDVKMKEKGDIPEGYSVSREKKERFSLILESASTNQTSMYLCASRRGGDRGRDTQYFGPGTRLTVL.